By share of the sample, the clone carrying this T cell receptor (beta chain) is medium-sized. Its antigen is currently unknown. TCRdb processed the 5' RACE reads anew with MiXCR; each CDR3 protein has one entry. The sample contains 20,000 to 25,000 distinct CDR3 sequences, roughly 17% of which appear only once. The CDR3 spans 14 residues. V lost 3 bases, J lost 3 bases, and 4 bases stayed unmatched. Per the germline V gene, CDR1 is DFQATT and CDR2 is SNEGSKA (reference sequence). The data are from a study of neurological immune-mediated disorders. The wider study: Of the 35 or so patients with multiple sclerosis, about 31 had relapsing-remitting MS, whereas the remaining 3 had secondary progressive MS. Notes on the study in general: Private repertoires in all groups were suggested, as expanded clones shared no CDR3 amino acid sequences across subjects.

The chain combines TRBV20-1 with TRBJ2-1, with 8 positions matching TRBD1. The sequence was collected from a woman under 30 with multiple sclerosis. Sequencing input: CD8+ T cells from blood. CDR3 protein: CSARDREHYNEQFF. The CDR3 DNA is TGCAGTGCTAGGGACAGGGAACACTACAATGAGCAGTTCTTC.